Listed below are T cell receptor beta chains from one sample, sequenced in a study of T-cell memory formation after mild COVID-19. TCRdb used MiXCR to reprocess the 5' RACE reads, holding one entry per CDR3 protein. This table has roughly 190,000 distinct CDR3 sequences, 27% appearing once. The specimen sequenced was PBMCs or a T cell subset sorted from them (not recorded which). Every receptor here comes from an adult woman who had mild COVID-19 (a few samples of this study predate the infection). Cell type and time point are not known. Each CDR3 is given with its conserved first and last residue.

j_gene: TRBJ2-7
v_gene: TRBV6-5
CDR3aa: CASSYLLGNEQYF

j_gene: TRBJ2-1
v_gene: TRBV4-3
CDR3aa: CASSTQATRATYNEQFF

j_gene: TRBJ2-7
v_gene: TRBV7-7
CDR3aa: CASSSNLGYEQYF

j_gene: TRBJ2-1
v_gene: TRBV7-3
CDR3aa: CASSRTSGGAYNEQFF

j_gene: TRBJ2-7
v_gene: TRBV5-1
CDR3aa: CASSLDPSGGYEQYF

j_gene: TRBJ2-7
v_gene: TRBV5-1
CDR3aa: CASSLLPAYEQYF

j_gene: TRBJ1-6
v_gene: TRBV7-2
CDR3aa: CASSPRRGSPLHF

j_gene: TRBJ1-2
v_gene: TRBV29-1
CDR3aa: CSVEAGQGVTGYTF

j_gene: TRBJ2-1
v_gene: TRBV19
CDR3aa: CASLPSPGVYNEQFF

j_gene: TRBJ2-1
v_gene: TRBV27
CDR3aa: CASSYSIQAEQFF

j_gene: TRBJ2-3
v_gene: TRBV28
CDR3aa: CASSPLGSTDTQYF

j_gene: TRBJ2-1
v_gene: TRBV29-1
CDR3aa: CSVEGYNEQFF

j_gene: TRBJ1-1
v_gene: TRBV15
CDR3aa: CATSTEVEGNTEAFF

j_gene: TRBJ2-3
v_gene: TRBV7-2
CDR3aa: CASSPMTGIGTDTQYF

j_gene: TRBJ1-3
v_gene: TRBV7-2
CDR3aa: CASSLGLTGVKGNTIYF

j_gene: TRBJ2-3
v_gene: TRBV20-1
CDR3aa: CSARASWTSGSTDTQYF

j_gene: TRBJ2-6
v_gene: TRBV29-1
CDR3aa: CSVGVTGANVLTF

j_gene: TRBJ2-7
v_gene: TRBV20-1
CDR3aa: CSALDRDTAYEQYF

j_gene: TRBJ1-5
v_gene: TRBV20-1
CDR3aa: CSAMIGVGQPQHF

j_gene: TRBJ2-5
v_gene: TRBV3-1
CDR3aa: CASSHRDREETQYF

j_gene: TRBJ1-5
v_gene: TRBV5-1
CDR3aa: CASSLVGAAREPQHF

j_gene: TRBJ2-7
v_gene: TRBV5-1
CDR3aa: CASTLTGTGDSYEQYF

j_gene: TRBJ2-1
v_gene: TRBV29-1
CDR3aa: CSVESGGWDNEQFF

j_gene: TRBJ1-1
v_gene: TRBV5-1
CDR3aa: CASSLETGVGTEAFF

j_gene: TRBJ2-7
v_gene: TRBV18
CDR3aa: CASSPADYEQYF

j_gene: TRBJ2-5
v_gene: TRBV5-1
CDR3aa: CASSLWIPGVQETQYF

j_gene: TRBJ2-1
v_gene: TRBV5-1
CDR3aa: CASSLTSLNEQFF

j_gene: TRBJ1-2
v_gene: TRBV27
CDR3aa: CASSWDRGHGYTF

j_gene: TRBJ1-2
v_gene: TRBV6-2/TRBV6-3
CDR3aa: CASRRQGSKDYGYTF

j_gene: TRBJ2-3
v_gene: TRBV11-2
CDR3aa: CASRNQGNSKSTDTQYF

j_gene: TRBJ2-7
v_gene: TRBV20-1
CDR3aa: CSARGLAGVLYEQYF

j_gene: TRBJ2-5
v_gene: TRBV2
CDR3aa: CASRLQETQYF

j_gene: TRBJ2-1
v_gene: TRBV9
CDR3aa: CASSVATNNEQFF

j_gene: TRBJ1-2
v_gene: TRBV20-1
CDR3aa: CSAPVRGRQLGYTF

j_gene: TRBJ1-2
v_gene: TRBV6-5
CDR3aa: CATQTGSYGYTF

j_gene: TRBJ2-2
v_gene: TRBV7-3
CDR3aa: CASSLTGYTGELFF

j_gene: TRBJ2-7
v_gene: TRBV6-2/TRBV6-3
CDR3aa: CASSYLGTPSYEQYF

j_gene: TRBJ1-4
v_gene: TRBV7-8
CDR3aa: CASSLESRGDRGWEKLFF

j_gene: TRBJ1-2
v_gene: TRBV19
CDR3aa: CASRPRDRTNYGYTF

j_gene: TRBJ2-5
v_gene: TRBV6-1
CDR3aa: CASSPELVMGEETQYF

j_gene: TRBJ2-3
v_gene: TRBV20-1
CDR3aa: CSAQSPSGAQYF

j_gene: TRBJ2-1
v_gene: TRBV4-1
CDR3aa: CASSQDRLAGYNEQFF

j_gene: TRBJ2-1
v_gene: TRBV12-3/TRBV12-4
CDR3aa: CASSPGGGYNEQFF

j_gene: TRBJ2-1
v_gene: TRBV9
CDR3aa: CASTTGGATNEQFF

j_gene: TRBJ2-1
v_gene: TRBV24-1
CDR3aa: CATSGSAVREQFF

j_gene: TRBJ1-1
v_gene: TRBV7-2
CDR3aa: CASSQNSNTEAFF

j_gene: TRBJ2-5
v_gene: TRBV3-1
CDR3aa: CASSLWGQMMKETQYF

j_gene: TRBJ2-5
v_gene: TRBV20-1
CDR3aa: CSARVGAGEETQYF

j_gene: TRBJ2-7
v_gene: TRBV20-1
CDR3aa: CSARVTSGPLGEQYF

j_gene: TRBJ2-7
v_gene: TRBV10-3
CDR3aa: CAISESGRHEQYF

j_gene: TRBJ2-1
v_gene: TRBV4-3
CDR3aa: CASSQDLASGRVKYNEQFF

j_gene: TRBJ1-6
v_gene: TRBV4-3
CDR3aa: CASSQEGRENSPLHF

j_gene: TRBJ2-1
v_gene: TRBV9
CDR3aa: CASSVGQDSYNEQFF

j_gene: TRBJ1-2
v_gene: TRBV3-1
CDR3aa: CASSRSRTGGYGYTF

j_gene: TRBJ2-1
v_gene: TRBV11-1
CDR3aa: CASSQDRGYNEQFF

j_gene: TRBJ2-7
v_gene: TRBV7-9
CDR3aa: CASSYRTSGGDSYEQYF

j_gene: TRBJ2-2
v_gene: TRBV4-3
CDR3aa: CASSQVPTGELFF